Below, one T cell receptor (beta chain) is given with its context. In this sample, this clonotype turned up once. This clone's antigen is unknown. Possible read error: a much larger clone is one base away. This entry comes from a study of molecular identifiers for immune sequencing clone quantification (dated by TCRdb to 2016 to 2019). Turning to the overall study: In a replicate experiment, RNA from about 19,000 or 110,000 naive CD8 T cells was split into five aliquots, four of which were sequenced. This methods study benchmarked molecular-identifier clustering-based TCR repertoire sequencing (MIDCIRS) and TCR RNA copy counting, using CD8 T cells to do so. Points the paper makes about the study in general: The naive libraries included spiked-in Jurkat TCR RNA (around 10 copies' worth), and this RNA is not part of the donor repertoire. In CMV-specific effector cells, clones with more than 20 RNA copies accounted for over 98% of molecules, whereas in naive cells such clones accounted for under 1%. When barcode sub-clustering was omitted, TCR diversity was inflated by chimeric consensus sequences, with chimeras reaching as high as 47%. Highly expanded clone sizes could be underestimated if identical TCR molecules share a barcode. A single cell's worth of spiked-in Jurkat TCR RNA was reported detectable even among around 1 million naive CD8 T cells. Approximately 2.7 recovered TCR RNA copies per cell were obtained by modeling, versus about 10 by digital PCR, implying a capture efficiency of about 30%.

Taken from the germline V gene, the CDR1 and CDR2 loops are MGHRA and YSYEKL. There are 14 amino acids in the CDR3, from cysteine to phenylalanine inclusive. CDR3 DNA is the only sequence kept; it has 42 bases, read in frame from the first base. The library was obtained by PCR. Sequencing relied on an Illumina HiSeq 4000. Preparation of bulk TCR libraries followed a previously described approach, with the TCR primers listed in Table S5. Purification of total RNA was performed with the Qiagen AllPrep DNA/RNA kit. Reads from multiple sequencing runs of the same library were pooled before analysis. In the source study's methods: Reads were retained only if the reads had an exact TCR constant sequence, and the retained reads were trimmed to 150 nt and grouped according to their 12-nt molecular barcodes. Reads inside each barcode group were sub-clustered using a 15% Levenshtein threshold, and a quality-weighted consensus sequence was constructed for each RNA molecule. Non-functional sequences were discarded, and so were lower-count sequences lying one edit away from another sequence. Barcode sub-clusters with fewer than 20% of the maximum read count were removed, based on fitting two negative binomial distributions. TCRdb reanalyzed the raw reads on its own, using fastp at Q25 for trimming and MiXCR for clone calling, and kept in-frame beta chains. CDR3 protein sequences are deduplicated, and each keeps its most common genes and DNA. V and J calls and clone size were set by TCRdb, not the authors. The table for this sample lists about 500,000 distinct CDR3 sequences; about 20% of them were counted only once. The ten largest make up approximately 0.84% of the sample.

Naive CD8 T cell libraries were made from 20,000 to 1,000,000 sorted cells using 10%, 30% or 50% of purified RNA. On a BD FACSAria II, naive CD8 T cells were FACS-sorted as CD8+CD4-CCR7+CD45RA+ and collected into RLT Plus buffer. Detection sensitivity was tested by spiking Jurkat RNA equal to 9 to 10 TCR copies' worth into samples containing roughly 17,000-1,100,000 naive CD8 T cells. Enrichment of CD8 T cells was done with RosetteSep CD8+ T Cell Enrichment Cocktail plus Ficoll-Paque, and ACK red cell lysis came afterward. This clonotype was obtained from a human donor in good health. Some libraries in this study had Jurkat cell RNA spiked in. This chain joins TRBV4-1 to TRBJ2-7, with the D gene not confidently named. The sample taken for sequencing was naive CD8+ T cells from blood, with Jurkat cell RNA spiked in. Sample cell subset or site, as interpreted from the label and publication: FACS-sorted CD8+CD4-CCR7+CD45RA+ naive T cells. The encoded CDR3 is CAGSPTPTAYEQYF. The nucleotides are TGCGCCGGCAGCCCCACACCCACAGCCTACGAGCAGTACTTC.